These 26 T cell receptor beta chains share one sample of origin, sequenced in a study of blood T cell repertoires in COVID-19. Using immunoSEQ multiplex PCR, the repertoire was profiled, and TCRdb retains in-frame clones only, with some absent. The sample comprises some 80,000 clones, roughly 78% of which are singletons, and about 5% rests with the top ten. Sequencing was done on a sample of peripheral blood. The receptors here all came from a woman aged 80 or over with active or convalescent COVID-19.

The chain carries TRBV7-2 and TRBJ1-5; TRBD1 might be the D (5 bases). V lost 4 bases, J lost 5 bases, and 12 bases lay in between. There are 14 residues in the CDR3. Germline V gene data show CDR1 as SGHTA and CDR2 as FQGNSA. CDR3 sequence (DNA): TGTGCCAGCAGCTCCCAGGGTAGATATCAGCCCCAGCATTTT. It yields the protein CASSSQGRYQPQHF.

Of note for this clone: The same CDR3 also results from other DNA sequences found in this sample. The rearrangement joins TRBV12-3 or TRBV12-4 to TRBJ2-1; D is possibly TRBD1 (6 bases). The CDR3 spans 12 residues. V dropped 2 bases and J dropped 7 bases, with 6 bases sitting between them. The CDR3 is CASSLRGNEQFF. CDR3 bases: TGTGCCAGCAGTTTAAGGGGGAATGAGCAGTTCTTC.

This clone appeared once. This rearrangement joins TRBV19 to TRBJ2-2; 9 nucleotides line up with TRBD1. V lost 7 bases and J lost 5; bases outside the gene matches: 8. The CDR3 is 15 amino acids. From germline, CDR1 is LNHDA and CDR2 SQIVND (reference sequence). The CDR3 DNA reads TGTGCCAGTACCCAACAGGGGGCGGGGACCGGGGAGCTGTTTTTT. This encodes CASTQQGAGTGELFF.

This clone was seen more than once but under ten times. The chain links TRBV18 to TRBJ2-7; TRBD1 agrees at 9 bases. Looked up from germline, CDR1 is KGHSH and CDR2 is LQKENI. J was trimmed by 6 bases and V by 2 bases; bases with no gene match: 11. This CDR3 spans 16 amino acids. The CDR3 region has the DNA TGTGCCAGCTCACCATCCGGGACAGGGCCCTCCAGCGAGCAGTACTTC. Translated: CASSPSGTGPSSEQYF.

The rearrangement uses TRBV13 and TRBJ1-1, with 9 bases fitting TRBD1. The CDR3 length is 15 residues. With V trimmed by 5 bases and J by 3 bases, 7 bases remained unmatched. Per the germline V gene, CDR1 is PRHDT and CDR2 is FYEKMQ (reference sequence). The CDR3 DNA reads as TGTGCCAGCAGCGTACAGGGGGCGTTTTACACTGAAGCTTTCTTT. It yields the protein CASSVQGAFYTEAFF.

This chain joins TRBV7-9 and TRBJ1-1; D is uncertain. V lost 2 bases and J 0 bases, leaving 10 bases between the germline ends. The V gene's germline CDR1 is SEHNR and CDR2 FQNEAQ (reference sequence). This CDR3 is 15 amino acids long. The chain's CDR3 is CASSLLGRMNTEAFF. The CDR3 DNA reads TGTGCCAGCAGCTTATTAGGGAGAATGAACACTGAAGCTTTCTTT.

In DNA form, the CDR3 reads TGTGCCACCAGTGACAACAGGGGGCTGGTGGGCGAGCAGTACTTC. It specifies CATSDNRGLVGEQYF. This chain links TRBV24-1 with TRBJ2-7; 9 nucleotides agree with TRBD1. The CDR3 spans 15 residues. CDR1 and CDR2 (germline): KGHDR, SFDVKD. V trimming: 4 bases; J trimming: 6 bases; junction bases outside the gene matches: 9.

The sample holds a few counts of this clone. The chain links TRBV4-3 to TRBJ1-1, with D tentatively TRBD1 (6 bases). Per the germline V gene, CDR1 is LGHNA and CDR2 is YSLEER. This CDR3 contains 15 residues. With 4 bases removed from V and 0 bases from J, the gap between germline ends came to 12 bases. For the CDR3, the DNA is TGCGCCAGCAGCCGACTGGGACATATGAACACTGAAGCTTTCTTT. Protein sequence: CASSRLGHMNTEAFF.

The chain employs TRBV4-2 and TRBJ2-1; 11 bases align to TRBD2. Trimming cost V 6 bases and J 15 bases; bases outside gene matches: 7. This CDR3 comprises 12 residues. Germline loops: CDR1 LGHNA, CDR2 YNFKEQ. The CDR3 here is CASRIAGGQLFF. The CDR3 DNA follows: TGTGCCAGCAGGATAGCGGGAGGGCAACTGTTCTTC.

As for this clone: A junction boundary mismatches the germline segment, possibly from a read error. The V gene is TRBV5-1, the J gene TRBJ1-1, with D possibly TRBD1 on 5 matching bases. The CDR3 runs to 14 residues. Germline CDR1 is SGHRS and CDR2 is YFSETQ. The CDR3 DNA is TGCGCCAGCAGTTTGGACATTTTGAACACTGAAGCTTTCTTT. Translation: CASSLDILNTEAFF. The whole variable domain, remainder taken from reference TRBV5-1 and TRBJ1-1, is KAGVTQTPRYLIKTRGQQVTLSCSPISGHRSVSWYQQTPGQGLQFLFEYFSETQRNKGNFPGRFSGRQFSNSRSEMNVSTLELGDSALYLCASSLDILNTEAFFGQGTRLTVV.

The chain couples TRBV2 to TRBJ2-2; possibly TRBD1 for D (5 bases). V lost 8 bases to trimming and J lost 1 base, with 11 bases between them. CDR1 SNHLY and CDR2 FYNNEI come from the germline V gene. The CDR3 has 14 residues. CDR3 nucleotide sequence: TGTGCCAGCGGAAGACAGAAGAACACCGGGGAGCTGTTTTTT. Protein: CASGRQKNTGELFF.

This clone was counted between two and nine times. The chain is built from TRBV27 and TRBJ2-1, with unresolved D. Germline lookup yields CDR1 MNHEY and CDR2 SMNVEV (reference sequence). There are 15 residues in the CDR3. Trimming removed 2 bases at V and 2 bases at J, with 10 bases between. The CDR3 coding sequence is TGTGCCAGCAGTTTAGTCGGGTCCACCTACAATGAGCAGTTCTTC. This encodes CASSLVGSTYNEQFF.

V and J are TRBV6-2 or TRBV6-3 and TRBJ1-4, with D tentatively TRBD1 (6 bases). The CDR3 sequence is 14 residues long. Trimming left V 5 bases short and J 4 bases short, with 11 bases between. Per germline, CDR1 MNHEY and CDR2 SVGEGT. The CDR3 sequence: CASSLQGSNEKLFF. CDR3 nucleotide sequence: TGTGCCAGCAGTCTACAGGGAAGTAATGAAAAACTGTTTTTT.

This chain connects TRBV6-2 or TRBV6-3 to TRBJ2-1, with TRBD1 matching over 8 bases. The CDR3 spans 18 residues. Trimming cost V 3 bases and J 3 bases; bases outside gene matches: 13. Germline V CDR1 and CDR2: MNHEY, SVGEGT. In DNA, the CDR3 is TGTGCCAGCAGTTATTTGGTCCTTAGACAGGGGCACTACAATGAGCAGTTCTTC. Protein sequence: CASSYLVLRQGHYNEQFF.

The chain joins TRBV7-8 to TRBJ2-4, with 8 positions matching TRBD2. Trimming took 5 bases from V and 3 from J; bases not matched to a gene: 9. The CDR3 covers 16 residues. From germline, CDR1 is SGHVS and CDR2 FQNEAQ. The CDR3 nucleotides are TGTGCCAGCAGCAAGCAAAGAGCGGGGGACAAAAACATTCAGTACTTC. Its protein product is CASSKQRAGDKNIQYF.

The V and J genes are TRBV21-1 and TRBJ2-6; the D call of TRBD1 is as the table states it, not checked on the DNA. TRBV21-1 is deemed a pseudogene. CDR3 length equals 19 residues. CDR3 bases: TGTGCCAGCAGCACGCGAACCGGGACAGGGGGCTATGGGGCCAACGTCCTGACTTTC. Encoded protein: CASSTRTGTGGYGANVLTF.

V gene TRBV6-2 or TRBV6-3 combines with J gene TRBJ2-7; D not resolved. The CDR3 loop spans 13 amino acids. Germline loops: CDR1 MNHEY, CDR2 SVGEGT. V was clipped by 1 base and J by 9 bases, with 13 bases between them. Written as DNA, the CDR3 is TGTGCCAGCAGTTACTTCTCACGCCTCGGGCAGTACTTC. It encodes CASSYFSRLGQYF.

This chain uses TRBV20-1 with TRBJ2-1; TRBD2 agrees at 7 bases. Trimming removed 0 bases from V and 12 bases from J; junction bases left unmatched: 2. The CDR3 covers 11 residues. Germline values: CDR1 DFQATT, CDR2 SNEGSKA (reference sequence). The CDR3 DNA is TGCAGTGCTAGAGATCCGGGGGGGCAGTTCTTC. This sequence encodes CSARDPGGQFF.

CDR3 sequence reads: CASSMSGYERGQGSFTSNQPQHF. As DNA, the CDR3 is TGTGCCAGTAGTATGAGTGGCTATGAGCGCGGACAGGGATCTTTTACGAGCAATCAGCCCCAGCATTTT. The V gene is TRBV19, the J gene TRBJ1-5; 8 positions match TRBD1. Trimming removed 3 bases from V and 1 base from J; junction bases left unmatched: 26. This CDR3 region has 23 residues. CDR1 is LNHDA and CDR2 is SQIVND in the germline V gene (reference sequence).

The chain employs TRBV7-6 and TRBJ2-1; 10 bases fit TRBD2. J lost 9 bases, V lost 4 bases, and 12 bases had no gene match. The CDR3 has 16 amino acids. Germline values: CDR1 SGHVS, CDR2 FNYEAQ. CDR3 region: CASSYLSGRAVSEQFF. As DNA, the CDR3 is TGTGCCAGCAGCTACCTCAGCGGGAGGGCCGTGAGTGAGCAGTTCTTC. Combining the CDR3 with reference TRBV7-6 and TRBJ2-1 gives the whole variable domain GAGVSQSPRYKVTKRGQDVALRCDPISGHVSLYWYRQALGQGPEFLTYFNYEAQQDKSGLPNDRFSAERPEGSISTLTIQRTEQRDSAMYRCASSYLSGRAVSEQFFGPGTRLTVL.

This clone rates as medium-sized. Additional DNA sequences in this sample encode the identical CDR3. The rearrangement links TRBV11-3 to TRBJ1-1; no clear D. The CDR3 loop spans 13 amino acids. Germline V gene sequence: CDR1 SGHNT, CDR2 YENEEA. V was pared by 0 bases and J by 4 bases, with 6 bases between. The CDR3 DNA reads as TGTGCCAGCAGCTTAGAGGGGAGCACTGAAGCTTTCTTT. As protein: CASSLEGSTEAFF.

The chain employs TRBV2 and TRBJ1-5, with D hard to call. V lost 0 bases and J lost 3, with 6 bases in between. Germline loops: CDR1 SNHLY, CDR2 FYNNEI. The CDR3 covers 14 residues. The CDR3 bases are TGTGCCAGCAGTGAAGCGCGGGTCAATCAGCCCCAGCATTTT. It codes for CASSEARVNQPQHF.

This chain joins TRBV4-3 and TRBJ2-3; a weak D match, TRBD2 (6 bases). V was shortened by 5 bases and J by 1 base, with 13 bases between the two germline ends. From germline, CDR1 is LGHNA and CDR2 YSLEER. The length of the CDR3 is 15 residues. The DNA of the CDR3 is TGCGCCAGCAGCTACCGGGACTGGCGCACAGATACGCAGTATTTT. Translation gives CASSYRDWRTDTQYF.

This chain links TRBV29-1 with TRBJ2-3; 7 bases are a match to TRBD1. This CDR3 comprises 16 residues. CDR1 is SQVTM, CDR2 ANQGSEA, per germline. V lost 6 bases and J lost 3; bases outside the gene matches: 15. CDR3 region: CSVLPRRQGETDTQYF. Written as DNA, the CDR3 is TGCAGCGTCCTCCCGCGTCGACAGGGAGAGACAGATACGCAGTATTTT.

CDR3 sequence (DNA): TGCGCCAGCAGCTTGCTGCCGAGCTCCTATAATTCACCCCTCCACTTT. Amino acids: CASSLLPSSYNSPLHF. V gene TRBV5-1 combines with J gene TRBJ1-6, with no clear D. Germline V gene lookup returns CDR1 SGHRS and CDR2 YFSETQ. The germline V and J ends were trimmed by 1 base and 0 bases, with 8 bases remaining between them. The CDR3 is made up of 16 amino acids.

This chain joins TRBV27 and TRBJ1-6; 10 bases align to TRBD1. This CDR3 is 18 amino acids long. The ends lost 4 bases at V and 10 bases at J; junction bases unmatched: 16. The germline V gene has CDR1 MNHEY and CDR2 SMNVEV (reference sequence). The CDR3 DNA is TGTGCCAGCAGTTGGGTGGTAGAGTGGGACAGGGGACCATCACCCCTCCACTTT. Its protein product is CASSWVVEWDRGPSPLHF.